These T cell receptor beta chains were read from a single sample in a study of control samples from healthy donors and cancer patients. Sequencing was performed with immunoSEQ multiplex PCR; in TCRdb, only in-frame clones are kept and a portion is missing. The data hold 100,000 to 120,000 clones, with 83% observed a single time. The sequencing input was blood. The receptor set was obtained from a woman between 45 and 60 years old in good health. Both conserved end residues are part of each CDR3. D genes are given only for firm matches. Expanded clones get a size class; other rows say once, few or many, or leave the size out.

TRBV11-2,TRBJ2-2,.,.,TGTGCCAGCAGCCGACTTGACGGGGAGCTGTTTTTT,CASSRLDGELFF
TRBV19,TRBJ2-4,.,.,TGTGCCAGTAGTATTGGGCGGCAAAACATTCAGTACTTC,CASSIGRQNIQYF
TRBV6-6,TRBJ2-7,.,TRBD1,TGTGCCAGCAGTCATACCGGGACAGGGAAATACGAGCAGTACTTC,CASSHTGTGKYEQYF
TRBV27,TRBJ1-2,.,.,TGTGCCAGCAGTTTTTTGGGGCGGACTAACTATGGCTACACCTTC,CASSFLGRTNYGYTF
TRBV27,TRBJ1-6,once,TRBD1,TGTGCCAGCAACCGACAGGGGGCGGACAATTCACCCCTCCACTTT,CASNRQGADNSPLHF
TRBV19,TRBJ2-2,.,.,TGTGCCAGTAGGGACAATGAGAACACCGGGGAGCTGTTTTTT,CASRDNENTGELFF
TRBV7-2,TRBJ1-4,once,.,TGTGCCAGCAGCTGGGACTGGAGTCATGAAAAACTGTTTTTT,CASSWDWSHEKLFF
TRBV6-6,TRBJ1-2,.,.,TGTGCCAGCCGTCCGGGTATCTATGGCTACACCTTC,CASRPGIYGYTF
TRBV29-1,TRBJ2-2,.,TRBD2,TGCAGCGTTGCCCCCGGGACTAGCATGAGCGGGGAGCTGTTTTTT,CSVAPGTSMSGELFF
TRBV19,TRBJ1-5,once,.,TGTGCCAGTAGCATAGTCCCCGATAGCAATCAGCCCCAGCATTTT,CASSIVPDSNQPQHF
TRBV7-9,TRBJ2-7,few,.,TGTGCCAGCAGCTTAGTTAGCGACGAGCAGTACTTC,CASSLVSDEQYF